The 30 T cell receptor beta chains presented below share a single source sample, sequenced in a study of blood T cell repertoires in COVID-19. Produced via immunoSEQ multiplex PCR; TCRdb's table is partial and in-frame only. The table lists roughly 110,000 clones, approximately 80% of them singletons. The specimen sequenced was peripheral blood. Source of these receptors: a man aged 80 or over with COVID-19, enrolled during active disease.

A few counts support this clone. The chain couples TRBV19 to TRBJ2-1; D is possibly TRBD2 (6 bases). The CDR3 sequence is 14 residues long. In germline, CDR1 is LNHDA, CDR2 SQIVND (reference sequence). Trimming pared 8 bases from V and 0 bases from J, leaving 11 bases between. This CDR3 is CASSRGSSYNEQFF. CDR3 nucleotide sequence: TGTGCCAGTTCACGGGGGAGCTCCTACAATGAGCAGTTCTTC.

This rearrangement joins TRBV4-1 to TRBJ1-2; the D is unclear. Germline loops: CDR1 MGHRA, CDR2 YSYEKL. This CDR3 is built from 15 residues. V gave up 0 bases and J gave up 9 bases, with 17 bases separating them. Written as DNA, the CDR3 is TGCGCCAGCAGCCAAGATCCCTCCGGGGTTAGGAGCTACACCTTC. Its translation is CASSQDPSGVRSYTF.

V and J are TRBV24-1 and TRBJ1-5, with 7 bases aligning to TRBD1. The length of the CDR3 is 16 residues. Germline CDR1 reads KGHDR; CDR2 reads SFDVKD. V shed 3 bases, J shed 0 bases, and the junction held 4 bases outside the gene matches. The chain's CDR3 is CATSDGTVNSNQPQHF. CDR3 coding DNA: TGTGCCACCAGTGATGGGACAGTAAATAGCAATCAGCCCCAGCATTTT.

The rearrangement links TRBV5-4 to TRBJ2-5; D is possibly TRBD2 (6 bases). Germline V gives CDR1 SGHNT, CDR2 YYREEE (reference sequence). V was cut by 6 bases and J by 0 bases, with 12 bases left in between. This CDR3 region has 14 residues. The CDR3 loop reads CASTWRGDQETQYF. The CDR3 DNA follows: TGTGCCAGCACCTGGAGGGGAGACCAAGAGACCCAGTACTTC.

This clone came up a few times. J is TRBJ1-5 and V is TRBV19, with D maybe TRBD1 (6 bases). Germline V gene lookup returns CDR1 LNHDA and CDR2 SQIVND (reference sequence). Trimming removed 3 bases at V and 10 bases at J, with 19 bases between. The CDR3 runs 15 residues. CDR3 residues: CASSMDFKGHQPQHF. The CDR3 DNA reads TGTGCCAGTAGTATGGATTTTAAGGGACACCAACCCCAGCATTTT.

The rearrangement uses TRBV25-1 and TRBJ1-5; 8 positions agree with TRBD1. Trimming at V came to 4 bases and at J to 0 bases, leaving 5 bases not matched to a gene. The CDR3 covers 16 residues. Germline loops: CDR1 MGHDK, CDR2 SYGVNS. The CDR3 DNA reads as TGTGCCAGCAGTGGCCACGGACAGGGTAGCAATCAGCCCCAGCATTTT. This codes for CASSGHGQGSNQPQHF.

V and J are TRBV29-1 and TRBJ2-3; a possible D gene is TRBD2 (5 bases). Germline V lookup: CDR1 SQVTM, CDR2 ANQGSEA. This CDR3 is built from 15 residues. V was shortened by 7 bases and J by 7 bases, with 24 bases between the two germline ends. For the CDR3, the DNA is TGCAGCGGTTTCCGGGGAAATTCGGCGTCAAATACGCAGTATTTT. This encodes CSGFRGNSASNTQYF.

The genes are TRBV3-1 (or the pseudogene TRBV3-2) and TRBJ1-1, with D perhaps matching TRBD1 (5 bases). From germline, CDR1 is LGHDT and CDR2 YNNKEL (reference sequence). The CDR3 length is 14 residues. Trimming took off 1 base at V and 4 bases at J, with 10 bases between the two ends. The CDR3 here is CASSQGRGSTEAFF. The CDR3 DNA sequence: TGTGCCAGCAGCCAAGGGAGGGGAAGCACTGAAGCTTTCTTT.

V gene TRBV3-1 (or the pseudogene TRBV3-2) combines with J gene TRBJ1-1; D uncertain. The CDR3 runs to 13 residues. Per germline, CDR1 LGHDT and CDR2 YNNKEL (reference sequence). V lost 3 bases and J lost 10, with 15 bases in between. In DNA form, the CDR3 reads TGTGCCAGCAGCCAGGGGTGGCAGGCGGGAGCTTTCTTT. As protein: CASSQGWQAGAFF.

The genes are TRBV7-2 and TRBJ2-7; the D gene is possibly TRBD2 (6 bases). The germline V and J ends were trimmed by 3 bases and 6 bases, with 18 bases remaining between them. This CDR3 comprises 15 residues. Germline V gene lookup returns CDR1 SGHTA and CDR2 FQGNSA. CDR3 region: CASSFLAGAGGEQYF. CDR3 nucleotides: TGTGCCAGCAGCTTCTTGGCGGGCGCCGGGGGCGAGCAGTACTTC.

The CDR3 coding sequence is TGCAGCGTTGAATGGGTAGGGGTGGGACTCAATGAAAAACTGTTTTTT. It codes for CSVEWVGVGLNEKLFF. The chain couples TRBV29-1 to TRBJ1-4, with D maybe TRBD1 (5 bases). The germline V gene has CDR1 SQVTM and CDR2 ANQGSEA. V gave up 2 bases and J gave up 5 bases, with 18 bases separating them. There are 16 residues in the CDR3.

This sequence joins TRBV4-1 and TRBJ1-6, with 10 positions matching TRBD1. Germline V CDR1 and CDR2: MGHRA, YSYEKL. The CDR3 consists of 17 residues. V gave up 8 bases and J gave up 10 bases; unmatched junction bases: 17. CDR3 bases: TGCGCCAGCCGGACTGGGACAGGGGAGGAAGGGACCTCACCCCTCCACTTT. Residues: CASRTGTGEEGTSPLHF.

V usage is TRBV11-3 and J usage is TRBJ2-1, with TRBD2 matching 7 bases. Per germline, CDR1 SGHNT and CDR2 YENEEA. V shed 5 bases, J shed 5 bases, and the junction held 6 bases outside the gene matches. The CDR3 sequence is 14 residues long. CDR3 coding DNA: TGTGCCAGCAGCAGTAGCGGGCTCAACAATGAGCAGTTCTTC. Translating gives CASSSSGLNNEQFF.

V usage is TRBV28 and J usage is TRBJ1-1; TRBD1 aligns across 8 bases. In germline, CDR1 is MDHEN, CDR2 SYDVKM. Germline trimming cut 2 bases from V and 3 bases from J; bases unmatched to any gene: 2. The CDR3 is 14 residues long. This CDR3 reads CASSLAGGYTEAFF. The DNA of the CDR3 is TGTGCCAGCAGTTTAGCAGGGGGCTACACTGAAGCTTTCTTT.

The rearrangement uses TRBV28 and TRBJ1-4; D is ambiguous. Germline V gives CDR1 MDHEN, CDR2 SYDVKM. CDR3 length: 16 amino acids. The ends were cut back, 8 bases at V and 7 bases at J, with 23 bases in the middle. The CDR3 region has the DNA TGTGCCAGCTCCGCCTCCGAGGCGAGCGGAGTTGAAAAACTGTTTTTT. Amino acids: CASSASEASGVEKLFF.

The chain couples TRBV3-1 (or the pseudogene TRBV3-2) to TRBJ2-1; TRBD1 might be the D (5 bases). This CDR3 is built from 14 residues. Trimming removed 5 bases from V and 9 bases from J, with 17 bases in between. CDR1 is LGHDT, CDR2 YNNKEL, per germline (reference sequence). CDR3 amino acids: CASSSPWQGAEQFF. CDR3 nucleotides: TGTGCCAGCAGCTCCCCCTGGCAGGGCGCTGAGCAGTTCTTC.

The chain joins TRBV14 to TRBJ2-1, with D possibly TRBD2 on 6 matching bases. V lost 4 bases to trimming and J lost 2 bases, with 9 bases between them. Germline CDR1 is SGHDN and CDR2 is FVKESK. The CDR3 extends over 14 amino acids. CDR3 residues: CASSRASAYNEQFF. In DNA, the CDR3 is TGTGCCAGCAGCCGAGCTAGCGCCTACAATGAGCAGTTCTTC.

The rearrangement joins TRBV27 to TRBJ1-2; D call uncertain. The CDR3 is 14 amino acids. Germline CDR1 and CDR2: MNHEY and SMNVEV (reference sequence). Trimming took off 5 bases at V and 4 bases at J, with 14 bases between the two ends. The CDR3 coding sequence is TGTGCCAGCAGTGCGATCGTCCCCCCCTATGGCTACACCTTC. It yields the protein CASSAIVPPYGYTF.

This chain connects TRBV28 to TRBJ1-4, with 9 bases identical to TRBD1. Germline V lookup: CDR1 MDHEN, CDR2 SYDVKM. This CDR3 is built from 15 residues. V was clipped by 8 bases and J by 7 bases; unmatched bases: 11. The CDR3, as DNA: TGTGCCAGCTCAGTGGGGGACAGGGACATTGAAAAACTGTTTTTT. The encoded protein is CASSVGDRDIEKLFF.

In this sample, this clone turned up a few times. The V and J genes are TRBV2 and TRBJ2-7; a weak D match, TRBD2 (5 bases). V lost 4 bases and J lost 5, with 9 bases in between. The CDR3 sequence is 12 residues long. Germline assignment: CDR1 SNHLY and CDR2 FYNNEI. CDR3 loop: CASSALAHEQYF. In DNA, the CDR3 is TGTGCCAGCAGTGCCCTAGCCCACGAGCAGTACTTC. Using reference TRBV2 and TRBJ2-7 for the parts outside the CDR3, the full variable domain is EPEVTQTPSHQVTQMGQEVILRCVPISNHLYFYWYRQILGQKVEFLVSFYNNEISEKSEIFDDQFSVERPDGSNFTLKIRSTKLEDSAMYFCASSALAHEQYFGPGTRLTVT.

This clone was observed a single time. This chain connects TRBV7-6 to TRBJ2-1; the D is unclear. Germline V gives CDR1 SGHVS, CDR2 FNYEAQ. V lost 1 base, J lost 2 bases, and 12 bases lay in between. There are 16 residues in the CDR3. CDR3 loop: CASSLEYLLPYNEQFF. The CDR3 DNA follows: TGTGCCAGCAGCTTAGAATACCTACTACCCTACAATGAGCAGTTCTTC.

J is TRBJ1-2 and V is TRBV9, with 9 bases lining up with TRBD1. Germline-derived CDR1 and CDR2 are SGDLS and YYNGEE. The V and J ends lost 4 bases and 8 bases, in that order; junction bases with no gene match: 3. CDR3 length equals 12 residues. CDR3: CASSLDRGGYTF. CDR3 sequence (DNA): TGTGCCAGCAGCCTTGACAGGGGGGGCTACACCTTC.

CDR3 nucleotides: TGTGCCAGCAGCGTAACAGGGGTTTCGGGAAACACCATATATTTT. Protein sequence: CASSVTGVSGNTIYF. This chain joins TRBV9 and TRBJ1-3, with 7 bases aligning to TRBD1. CDR3 size: 15 residues. V dropped 1 base and J dropped 4; count of bases not matched to a gene: 5. Germline V gene data show CDR1 as SGDLS and CDR2 as YYNGEE. Variable domain in full (rest from reference TRBV9 and TRBJ1-3): DSGVTQTPKHLITATGQRVTLRCSPRSGDLSVYWYQQSLDQGLQFLIQYYNGEERAKGNILERFSAQQFPDLHSELNLSSLELGDSALYFCASSVTGVSGNTIYFGEGSWLTVV.

The chain links TRBV28 to TRBJ2-7, with 8 bases aligning to TRBD1. This CDR3 has 14 amino acids. V was clipped by 6 bases and J by 12 bases; unmatched bases: 16. Germline assignment: CDR1 MDHEN and CDR2 SYDVKM. The CDR3 loop is CASSSGTGLTEGYF. CDR3 nucleotides: TGTGCCAGCAGCTCCGGGACAGGCCTTACGGAGGGGTACTTC.

The chain links TRBV5-1 to TRBJ1-4; the D is unclear. Germline-derived CDR1 and CDR2 are SGHRS and YFSETQ. Trimming cost V 0 bases and J 4 bases, with 10 bases left between them. The CDR3 is 15 residues long. The CDR3 bases are TGCGCCAGCAGCTTGGCCGGGGTGGGTAATGAAAAACTGTTTTTT. Amino acids: CASSLAGVGNEKLFF. The whole variable domain, remainder taken from reference TRBV5-1 and TRBJ1-4, is KAGVTQTPRYLIKTRGQQVTLSCSPISGHRSVSWYQQTPGQGLQFLFEYFSETQRNKGNFPGRFSGRQFSNSRSEMNVSTLELGDSALYLCASSLAGVGNEKLFFGSGTQLSVL.

V and J are TRBV28 and TRBJ1-4; 10 bases map to TRBD1. The CDR3 contains 14 residues. Trimming at V came to 8 bases and at J to 0 bases, leaving 0 bases not matched to a gene. The germline V gene encodes CDR1 MDHEN and CDR2 SYDVKM. In DNA, the CDR3 is TGTGCCAGCGGACAGGGGGCAACTAATGAAAAACTGTTTTTT. It codes for CASGQGATNEKLFF.

In this sample, this clone turned up a few times. J is TRBJ2-7 and V is TRBV2; a possible D gene is TRBD2 (6 bases). The CDR3 runs 15 residues. Germline V gives CDR1 SNHLY, CDR2 FYNNEI. The V and J ends lost 1 base and 2 bases respectively, with 12 bases between them. CDR3 nucleotides: TGTGCCAGCAGTGAAGAGGGCGGGACCACCTACGAGCAGTACTTC. It codes for CASSEEGGTTYEQYF.

Details on this clone: Germline is not matched at one junction end, which may reflect a read error. The chain uses TRBV7-2 and TRBJ2-2, with D tentatively TRBD2 (6 bases). CDR3 length: 16 residues. The germline CDR1 and CDR2 sequences are SGHTA and FQGNSA. CDR3 sequence (DNA): TGTGCCAGCAGCTCCTCTAGCGCAGCGAACACCGGGGGGCTGTTTTTT. Translating it yields CASSSSSAANTGGLFF.

The chain recombines TRBV6-5 with TRBJ2-1; TRBD2 matches 16 bases. The CDR3 runs 16 residues. Germline CDR1 and CDR2: MNHEY and SVGAGI. V was pared by 2 bases and J by 10 bases, with 5 bases of the junction left unmatched. As DNA, the CDR3 is TGTGCCAGCAGTTACGCAGGGACTAGCGGGAGGGTAGAGCAGTTCTTC. Translated, it gives CASSYAGTSGRVEQFF.

The rearrangement uses TRBV7-8 and TRBJ2-7, with no clear D. The germline CDR1 and CDR2 sequences are SGHVS and FQNEAQ. The V gene lost 5 bases and the J gene lost 5 bases, with 16 bases spanning the gap. The CDR3 length is 14 residues. The CDR3 coding sequence is TGTGCCAGCAGCCCGCTCACCAGCGCCCACGAGCAGTACTTC. Amino acid sequence: CASSPLTSAHEQYF.